This T cell receptor beta chain was sequenced for a study of T cell changes during pregnancy in multiple sclerosis (dated by TCRdb to 2018 to 2020). As for the study more broadly: The study examined how the T cell repertoire changed over the course of pregnancy in women with multiple sclerosis.

V is reduced by 5 bases and J by 1 base, leaving a spacing of 9 bases between them. From the cysteine up to the phenylalanine, the CDR3 has a length of 14 residues. Only the CDR3 DNA is retained, 42 bases long and in frame from the first base. Via the germline V gene, CDR1 is LGHNT and CDR2 FRNRAP. Points on this clone: It lacks a known antigen. Per-base quality was not reported, and no clone a single base away is much larger than it.

The library was built by means of the immunoSEQ multiplex PCR assay. Drawn from immuneACCESS, this table holds only the in-frame rearrangements with V and J called that TCRdb kept. Clones are partly lost; checked studies trace under half to an unresolved V gene and leave the rest unexplained. Here the sample has about 68,000 clones; 90% occur a single time. The biggest ten clones account for around 1.5% of the sample. The receptor was derived from a female donor with multiple sclerosis, enrolled in a pregnancy study. Sample: peripheral blood, taken in the third trimester of pregnancy. The receptor chain draws on TRBV12-5 and TRBJ2-1; a confident D gene designation cannot be given. The CDR3 protein sequence reads: CASGIPGSYNEQFF. Read as DNA, the sequence is TGTGCTAGTGGTATCCCGGGTTCCTACAATGAGCAGTTCTTC.